This T cell receptor beta chain stems from a study of neurological immune-mediated disorders. This clonotype was seen at least ten times. The cDNA was produced through 5'RACE with 10-nucleotide random UMIs. TCRdb used MiXCR to reprocess the 5' RACE reads, holding one entry per CDR3 protein. The sample consists of approximately 18,000 distinct CDR3 sequences, under 4% of them appearing once. Germline V gene sequence: CDR1 SGDLS, CDR2 YYNGEE. V gave up 6 bases and J gave up 6 bases; unmatched junction bases: 12. The CDR3 consists of 15 residues. The sequencing input was CD8+ T cells from blood. J is TRBJ1-2 and V is TRBV9; TRBD1 agrees at 9 bases. The TCR sequence derives from a woman in her forties in good health. In DNA, the CDR3 is TGTGCCAGCACCCGACGGGGACAGGGAATTGATGGCTACACCTTC. It translates to CASTRRGQGIDGYTF.